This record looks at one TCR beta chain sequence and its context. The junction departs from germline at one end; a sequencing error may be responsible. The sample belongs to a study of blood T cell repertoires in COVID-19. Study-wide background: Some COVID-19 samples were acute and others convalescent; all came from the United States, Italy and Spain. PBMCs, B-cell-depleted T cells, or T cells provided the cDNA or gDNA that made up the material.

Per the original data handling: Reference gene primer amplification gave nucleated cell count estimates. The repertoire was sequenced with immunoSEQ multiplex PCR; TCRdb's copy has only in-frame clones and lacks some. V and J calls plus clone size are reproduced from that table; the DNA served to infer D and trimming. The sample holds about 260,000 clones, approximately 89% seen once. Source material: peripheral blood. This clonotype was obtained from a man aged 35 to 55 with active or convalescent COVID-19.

The CDR3 DNA sequence: TGTGCCAGTAGTTTAGACGGACAGGGCTACGAGCAGTACTTC. Its translation is CASSLDGQGYEQYF. This chain uses TRBV19 with TRBJ2-7; TRBD1 aligns across 8 bases. Germline V lookup: CDR1 LNHDA, CDR2 SQIVND (reference sequence). This CDR3 spans 14 amino acids.